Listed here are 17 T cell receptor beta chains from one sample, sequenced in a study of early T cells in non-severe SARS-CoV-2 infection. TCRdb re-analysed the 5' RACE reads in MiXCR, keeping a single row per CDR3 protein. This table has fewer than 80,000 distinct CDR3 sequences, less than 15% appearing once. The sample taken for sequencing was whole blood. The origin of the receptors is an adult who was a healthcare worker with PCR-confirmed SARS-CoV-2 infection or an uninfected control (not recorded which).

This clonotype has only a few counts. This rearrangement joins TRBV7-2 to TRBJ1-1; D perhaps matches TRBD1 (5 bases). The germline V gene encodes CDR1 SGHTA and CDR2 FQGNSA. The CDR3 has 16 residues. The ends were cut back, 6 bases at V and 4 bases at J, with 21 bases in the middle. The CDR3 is CASRPGRGWVGTEAFF. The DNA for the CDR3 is TGTGCCAGCAGACCTGGTAGGGGCTGGGTCGGCACTGAAGCTTTCTTT.

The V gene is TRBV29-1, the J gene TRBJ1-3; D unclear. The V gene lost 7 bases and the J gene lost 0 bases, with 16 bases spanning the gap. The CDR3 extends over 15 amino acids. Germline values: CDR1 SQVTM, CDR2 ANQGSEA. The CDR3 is CSAVTHHSSGNTIYF. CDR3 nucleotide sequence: TGCAGCGCTGTGACACACCACTCCTCTGGAAACACCATATATTTT.

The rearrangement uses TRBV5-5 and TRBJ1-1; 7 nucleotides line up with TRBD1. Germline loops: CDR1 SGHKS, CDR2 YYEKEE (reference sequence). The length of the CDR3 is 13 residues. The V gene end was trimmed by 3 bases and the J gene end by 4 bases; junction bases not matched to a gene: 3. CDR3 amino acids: CASSWGQSTEAFF. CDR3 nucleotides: TGTGCCAGCAGCTGGGGACAGTCCACTGAAGCTTTCTTT.

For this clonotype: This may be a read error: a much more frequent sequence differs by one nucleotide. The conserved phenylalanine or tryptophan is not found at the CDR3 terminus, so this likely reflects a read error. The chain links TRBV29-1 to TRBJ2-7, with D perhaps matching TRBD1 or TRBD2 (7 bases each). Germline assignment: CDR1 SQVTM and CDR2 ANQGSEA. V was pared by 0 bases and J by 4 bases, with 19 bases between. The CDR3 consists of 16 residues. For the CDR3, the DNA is TGCAGCGTTGAAGAATTTCAGGGGGTCGGGAGGTACGAGCAGTACTCC. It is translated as CSVEEFQGVGRYEQYS.

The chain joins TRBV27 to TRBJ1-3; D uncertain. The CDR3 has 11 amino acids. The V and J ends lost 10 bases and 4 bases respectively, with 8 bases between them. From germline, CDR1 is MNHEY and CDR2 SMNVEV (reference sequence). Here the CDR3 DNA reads TGTGCCACTTCGAGAGGAAACACCATATATTTT. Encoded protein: CATSRGNTIYF.

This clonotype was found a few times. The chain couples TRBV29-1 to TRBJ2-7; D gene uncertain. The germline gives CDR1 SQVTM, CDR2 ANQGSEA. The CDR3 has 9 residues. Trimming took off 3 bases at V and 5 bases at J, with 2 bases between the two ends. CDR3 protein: CSVDNEQYF. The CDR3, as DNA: TGCAGCGTTGACAACGAGCAGTACTTC.

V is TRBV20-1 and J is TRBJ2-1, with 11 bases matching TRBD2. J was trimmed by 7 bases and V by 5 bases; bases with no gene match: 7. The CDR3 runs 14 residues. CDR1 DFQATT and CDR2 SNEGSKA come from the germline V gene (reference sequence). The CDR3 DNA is TGCAGTGCTCTGACTAGCGGGACATCAAATGAGCAGTTCTTC. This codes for CSALTSGTSNEQFF.

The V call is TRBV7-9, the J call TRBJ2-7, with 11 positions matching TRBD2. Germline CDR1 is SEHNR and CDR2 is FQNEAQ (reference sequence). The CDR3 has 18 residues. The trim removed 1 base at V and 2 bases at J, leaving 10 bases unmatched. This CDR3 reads CASSLGPGGTSGPYEQYF. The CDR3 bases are TGTGCCAGCAGCTTAGGCCCGGGGGGGACTAGCGGTCCCTACGAGCAGTACTTC.

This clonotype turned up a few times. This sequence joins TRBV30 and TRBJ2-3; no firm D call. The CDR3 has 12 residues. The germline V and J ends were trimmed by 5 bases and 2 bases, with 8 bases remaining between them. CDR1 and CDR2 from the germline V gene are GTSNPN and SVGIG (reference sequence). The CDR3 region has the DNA TGTGCCTGGCTACAGAACACAGATACGCAGTATTTT. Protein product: CAWLQNTDTQYF.

CDR3 bases: TGTGCCAGCAGCTCCGACCGATGGGGCTATGGCTACACCTTC. Encoded protein: CASSSDRWGYGYTF. The chain is built from TRBV7-2 and TRBJ1-2, with unresolved D. The CDR3 contains 14 residues. The ends were cut back, 4 bases at V and 4 bases at J, with 13 bases in the middle. The V gene's germline CDR1 is SGHTA and CDR2 FQGNSA.

The CDR3, as DNA: TGTGCCTGGACTAGTTCAAACGGGTGGGAACAGCCCCAGCATTTT. Translating it yields CAWTSSNGWEQPQHF. The chain links TRBV30 to TRBJ1-5; D call uncertain. CDR3 length: 15 residues. The germline V and J ends were trimmed by 4 bases and 7 bases, with 20 bases remaining between them. CDR1 is GTSNPN, CDR2 SVGIG, per germline (reference sequence).

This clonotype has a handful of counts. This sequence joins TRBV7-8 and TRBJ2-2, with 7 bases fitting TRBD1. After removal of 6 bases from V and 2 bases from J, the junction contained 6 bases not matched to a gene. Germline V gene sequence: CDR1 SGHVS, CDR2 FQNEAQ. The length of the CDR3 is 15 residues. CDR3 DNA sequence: TGTGCCAGCAGACCGACAGGGACCAACACCGGGGAGCTGTTTTTT. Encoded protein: CASRPTGTNTGELFF.

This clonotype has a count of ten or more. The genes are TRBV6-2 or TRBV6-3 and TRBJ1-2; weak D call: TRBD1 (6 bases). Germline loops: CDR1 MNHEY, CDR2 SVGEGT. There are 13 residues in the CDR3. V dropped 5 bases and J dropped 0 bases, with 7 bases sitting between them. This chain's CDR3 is CASSRTANYGYTF. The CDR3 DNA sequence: TGTGCCAGCAGTCGGACAGCTAACTATGGCTACACCTTC.

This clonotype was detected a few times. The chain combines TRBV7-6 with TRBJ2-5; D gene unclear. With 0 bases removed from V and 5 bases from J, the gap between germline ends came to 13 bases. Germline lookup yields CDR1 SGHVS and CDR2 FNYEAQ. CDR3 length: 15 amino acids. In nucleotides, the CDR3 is TGTGCCAGCAGCTTAGCGGTGGATAGCATCGAGACCCAGTACTTC. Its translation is CASSLAVDSIETQYF.

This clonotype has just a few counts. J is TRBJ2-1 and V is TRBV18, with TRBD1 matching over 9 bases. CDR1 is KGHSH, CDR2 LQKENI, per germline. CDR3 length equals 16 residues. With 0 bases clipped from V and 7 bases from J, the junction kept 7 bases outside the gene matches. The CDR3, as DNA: TGTGCCAGCTCACCACCGGGGACAGGGAATTTTAATGAGCAGTTCTTC. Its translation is CASSPPGTGNFNEQFF.

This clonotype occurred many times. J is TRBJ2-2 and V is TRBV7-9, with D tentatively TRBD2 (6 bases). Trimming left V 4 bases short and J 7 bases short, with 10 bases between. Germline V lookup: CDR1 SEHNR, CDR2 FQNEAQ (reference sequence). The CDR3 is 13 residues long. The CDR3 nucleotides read TGTGCCAGCAGCTCCGGGAGTTACGGGGAGCTGTTTTTT. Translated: CASSSGSYGELFF.

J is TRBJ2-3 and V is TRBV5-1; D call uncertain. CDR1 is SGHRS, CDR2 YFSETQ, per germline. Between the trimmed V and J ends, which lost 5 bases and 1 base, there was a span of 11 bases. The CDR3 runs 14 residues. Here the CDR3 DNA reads TGCGCCAGCAGGGTCCAGCCCGGCACAGATACGCAGTATTTT. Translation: CASRVQPGTDTQYF.